A single sample is the source of the 19 T cell receptor beta chains below, sequenced in a study of molecular identifiers for immune sequencing clone quantification. TCRdb reprocessed the PCR reads via MiXCR and lists one record per CDR3 protein. This table holds over 35,000 distinct CDR3 sequences, roughly 22% found once. Sample: naive CD8+ T cells from blood, with Jurkat cell RNA spiked in. Subset in this sample: FACS-sorted CD8+CD4-CCR7+CD45RA+ naive T cells. Every receptor here comes from a human donor in good health. Some libraries in this study had Jurkat cell RNA spiked in.

In this sample, this clonotype turned up many times. This chain links TRBV19 with TRBJ2-6; D gene ambiguous. The germline V and J ends were trimmed by 5 bases and 1 base, with 12 bases remaining between them. The CDR3 totals 16 residues. Germline CDR1 LNHDA, CDR2 SQIVND (reference sequence). CDR3 sequence reads: CASSLGGRSGANVLTF. As DNA, the CDR3 is TGTGCCAGTAGTCTTGGTGGTAGGTCTGGGGCCAACGTCCTGACTTTC.

This clonotype was detected ten times or more. V and J are TRBV4-3 and TRBJ2-6; D is unresolved. The germline V gene has CDR1 LGHNA and CDR2 YSLEER. CDR3 length equals 14 residues. V was trimmed by 4 bases and J by 4 bases, leaving 8 bases between them. CDR3 region: CASSRLVGANVLTF. DNA for the CDR3: TGCGCCAGCAGCCGCCTGGTGGGGGCCAACGTCCTGACTTTC.

Comment on this clonotype: A much larger clone lies a single base off, so this may be a read error. This is likely a read error, given that the CDR3 carries no conserved phenylalanine or tryptophan at its end. V gene TRBV19 combines with J gene TRBJ2-2, with a possible D match to TRBD2 (6 bases). The V end was cut by 5 bases, the J end by 6 bases, with 10 bases between. The germline V gene encodes CDR1 LNHDA and CDR2 SQIVND (reference sequence). CDR3 length: 13 amino acids. Here the CDR3 DNA reads TGTGCCAGTAGTCCCGGGACTCCCGGGGAGCTGTTTTCT. The encoded protein is CASSPGTPGELFS.

The CDR3 coding sequence is TGCGCCAGCAGCCAACCCGGGACTAGCGGGCCTGGCGTGCAGTTCTTC. Amino acids: CASSQPGTSGPGVQFF. The chain employs TRBV4-3 and TRBJ2-1; 12 bases fit TRBD2. The J segment lost 12 bases and the V segment lost 2 bases, leaving 11 bases of the junction unmatched. Germline V gene lookup returns CDR1 LGHNA and CDR2 YSLEER. The CDR3 spans 16 residues.

Of note for this clonotype: Being one base from a much bigger clone, this may be a read error. The V gene is TRBV5-4, the J gene TRBJ2-1, with 12 bases lining up with TRBD2. J lost 6 bases, V lost 5 bases, and 12 bases had no gene match. The germline V gene encodes CDR1 SGHNT and CDR2 YYREEE (reference sequence). The CDR3 runs to 17 residues. CDR3 in amino acids: CASSLLAGGEIVNEQFF. The CDR3 coding sequence is TGTGCCAGCAGTCTACTAGCGGGAGGAGAGATAGTCAATGAGCAGTTCTTC.

This CDR3 reads CACSQLASYEQYF. Here the CDR3 DNA reads TGCGCTTGCAGCCAACTAGCTTCCTACGAGCAGTACTTC. V usage is TRBV4-1 and J usage is TRBJ2-7; D possibly corresponds to TRBD2 (6 bases). CDR1 and CDR2 (germline): MGHRA, YSYEKL. The CDR3 runs 13 residues.

The chain combines TRBV21-1 with TRBJ2-3; the table's D gene call, TRBD1, was not cross checked with the DNA. TRBV21-1 has pseudogene status. This CDR3 comprises 18 residues. The CDR3 sequence is CASSNSRPPTSWTDTQYF. CDR3 nucleotides: TGTGCCAGCAGCAACTCGAGACCCCCCACCTCCTGGACAGATACGCAGTATTTT.

This clonotype was counted ten times or more. J is TRBJ2-5 and V is TRBV7-6, with TRBD2 identical over 11 bases. From germline, CDR1 is SGHVS and CDR2 FNYEAQ. V gave up 3 bases and J gave up 5 bases; unmatched junction bases: 5. This CDR3 region has 15 residues. CDR3 residues: CASSFTSGSDETQYF. CDR3 sequence (DNA): TGTGCCAGCAGCTTCACTAGCGGGAGCGATGAGACCCAGTACTTC.

This clonotype has just a few counts. One base away lies a much larger clone, so this may be a sequencing read error. The chain couples TRBV29-1 to TRBJ1-3; tentatively, D is TRBD1 (6 bases). CDR3 size: 16 residues. Germline-derived CDR1 and CDR2 are SQVTM and ANQGSEA. In DNA form, the CDR3 reads TGCAGCGTCGTAGGGACAACCGATATTTCTGGAAACACCATATGTTTT. Translating gives CSVVGTTDISGNTICF.

At least ten counts were recorded for this clonotype. The chain uses TRBV7-6 and TRBJ2-5; D perhaps matches TRBD2 (5 bases). This CDR3 comprises 17 residues. Germline values: CDR1 SGHVS, CDR2 FNYEAQ. V gave up 7 bases and J gave up 5 bases, with 26 bases separating them. CDR3 DNA sequence: TGTGCCAGCAATTCCCTAGGCGTTCGGGGTCAGGATGAGACCCAGTACTTC. This codes for CASNSLGVRGQDETQYF.

In its sample, this clonotype was seen many times. The chain is built from TRBV9 and TRBJ2-2; D ambiguous. V was clipped by 4 bases and J by 1 base, with 8 bases between them. The CDR3 runs 14 residues. Germline V gene sequence: CDR1 SGDLS, CDR2 YYNGEE. The chain's CDR3 is CASSLTLNTGELFF. CDR3 nucleotide sequence: TGTGCCAGCAGCCTCACGTTGAACACCGGGGAGCTGTTTTTT.

The table lists this clonotype with a few counts. The chain carries TRBV6-2 or TRBV6-3 and TRBJ2-7, with D uncertain. Germline values: CDR1 MNHEY, CDR2 SVGEGT. Between the trimmed V and J ends, which lost 4 bases and 0 bases, there was a span of 10 bases. The CDR3 runs to 14 residues. In nucleotides, the CDR3 is TGTGCCAGCAGTTCACTGAAGGGCTCCTACGAGCAGTACTTC. This codes for CASSSLKGSYEQYF.

This clonotype was found many times. The gene calls are TRBV6-6 and TRBJ1-4, with D unresolved. CDR1 MNHNY and CDR2 SVGAGI come from the germline V gene (reference sequence). The CDR3 has 12 amino acids. V was trimmed by 5 bases and J by 5 bases, leaving 6 bases between them. CDR3 sequence (DNA): TGTGCCAGCAGTAGGAAAAATGAAAAACTGTTTTTT. As protein: CASSRKNEKLFF.

In the case of this clonotype: This may come from a read error, since a much larger clone is one base off. The rearrangement links TRBV28 to TRBJ2-1; 9 nucleotides line up with TRBD2. This CDR3 has 17 residues. CDR1 is MDHEN, CDR2 SYDVKM, per germline. CDR3 residues: CAGSHGLAGSDYNEQFF. The CDR3 region has the DNA TGTGCCGGCAGTCATGGGCTAGCGGGATCCGACTACAATGAGCAGTTCTTC.

This clonotype was counted at least ten times. The chain joins TRBV7-6 to TRBJ2-3; D gene unclear. Germline V gene sequence: CDR1 SGHVS, CDR2 FNYEAQ. Trimming shortened V by 1 base and J by 2 bases, and 7 bases separated the two germline ends. This CDR3 is built from 14 residues. The CDR3 region is CASSLEAATDTQYF. In nucleotides, the CDR3 is TGTGCCAGCAGCTTAGAGGCAGCCACAGATACGCAGTATTTT.

Ten or more counts support this clonotype. The V gene is TRBV12-3 or TRBV12-4, the J gene TRBJ2-3, with D perhaps TRBD2 (6 bases). V was pared by 9 bases and J by 0 bases, with 13 bases between. The CDR3 length is 14 residues. This CDR3 reads CASTAGTSTDTQYF. The CDR3 bases are TGTGCCAGTACTGCGGGGACTAGCACAGATACGCAGTATTTT.

In this sample, this clonotype turned up many times. This rearrangement joins TRBV11-2 to TRBJ2-1; 8 nucleotides match TRBD2. V was pared by 1 base and J by 0 bases, with 5 bases of the junction left unmatched. Germline assignment: CDR1 SGHAT and CDR2 FQNNGV. The CDR3 extends over 17 amino acids. The CDR3 sequence: CASSLGGGTSSYNEQFF. CDR3 DNA sequence: TGTGCCAGCAGCTTAGGTGGTGGGACTAGCTCCTACAATGAGCAGTTCTTC.

V is TRBV7-8 and J is TRBJ1-2; TRBD1 matches at 10 bases. CDR3 length equals 16 residues. Trimming at V came to 3 bases and at J to 2 bases, leaving 6 bases not matched to a gene. CDR1 is SGHVS, CDR2 FQNEAQ, per germline. CDR3 in amino acids: CASSFTGTGVNYGYTF. In DNA, the CDR3 is TGTGCCAGCAGCTTTACCGGGACAGGGGTGAACTATGGCTACACCTTC.

Ten or more counts support this clonotype. V usage is TRBV29-1 and J usage is TRBJ2-7; the D gene is possibly TRBD2 (6 bases). The CDR3 is 14 residues long. The V and J ends lost 1 base and 0 bases respectively, with 10 bases between them. The germline V gene has CDR1 SQVTM and CDR2 ANQGSEA. The CDR3 loop is CSVEGDGSSYEQYF. In DNA, the CDR3 is TGCAGCGTTGAAGGGGACGGGAGCTCCTACGAGCAGTACTTC.